The 31 T cell receptor beta chains below come from one sample, sequenced in a study of T cells in localized non-small cell lung cancer. Clones were sequenced by immunoSEQ multiplex PCR, and TCRdb holds only the in-frame ones, with some missing. There are about 25,000 clones in the sample; around 88% occur only once, and around an eighth lies in the top ten. Source: peripheral blood, taken before any cancer treatment. These TCRs come from a female donor over 55 with stage I lung adenocarcinoma.

V and J are TRBV19 and TRBJ2-7, with 11 bases lining up with TRBD2. V lost 5 bases, J lost 5 bases, and 11 bases stayed unmatched. CDR1 and CDR2 from the germline V gene are LNHDA and SQIVND (reference sequence). This CDR3 region has 16 residues. The CDR3 DNA follows: TGTGCCAGTAGTTCCTGGAGTAGCGGGGGGGCCCACGAGCAGTACTTC. This sequence encodes CASSSWSSGGAHEQYF.

This chain uses TRBV11-2 with TRBJ2-3, with D maybe TRBD1 (6 bases). CDR3 length: 15 residues. Germline loops: CDR1 SGHAT, CDR2 FQNNGV. Trimming removed 0 bases from V and 1 base from J, with 8 bases in between. As DNA, the CDR3 is TGTGCCAGCAGCTTAGATCAGGGGCGCACAGATACGCAGTATTTT. The encoded protein is CASSLDQGRTDTQYF.

The V call is TRBV2, the J call TRBJ2-7, with 9 nucleotides matching TRBD1. This CDR3 spans 15 amino acids. V shed 3 bases, J shed 5 bases, and the junction held 8 bases outside the gene matches. Germline V gene data show CDR1 as SNHLY and CDR2 as FYNNEI. The CDR3 sequence: CASSDITGQGHEQYF. In DNA, the CDR3 is TGTGCCAGCAGTGATATTACGGGACAGGGACACGAGCAGTACTTC.

In its sample, this clone was seen once. This chain links TRBV30 with TRBJ2-7; tentatively, D is TRBD1 (7 bases). CDR3 size: 13 residues. Trimming took 4 bases from V and 0 from J, leaving 10 bases between them. CDR1 and CDR2 from the germline V gene are GTSNPN and SVGIG (reference sequence). CDR3 DNA sequence: TGTGCCTGGACAGGGGGGAGCTCCTACGAGCAGTACTTC. Residues: CAWTGGSSYEQYF.

CDR3 protein: CASSSGQGYEQYF. The CDR3 DNA sequence: TGTGCCAGCAGCTCAGGACAGGGCTACGAGCAGTACTTC. This chain connects TRBV11-3 to TRBJ2-5; 8 bases line up with TRBD1. The closer fit of TRBJ2-7 to the DNA end suggests the J call may be wrong. Germline V gene sequence: CDR1 SGHNT, CDR2 YENEEA. This CDR3 region has 13 residues.

The V call is TRBV30, the J call TRBJ1-5; D is undetermined. V was cut by 1 base and J by 0 bases, with 7 bases left in between. The CDR3 has 14 amino acids. CDR1 GTSNPN and CDR2 SVGIG come from the germline V gene (reference sequence). The CDR3 DNA is TGTGCCTGGAGTGAGGCCTATAGCAATCAGCCCCAGCATTTT. Amino acid sequence: CAWSEAYSNQPQHF.

This rearrangement joins TRBV29-1 to TRBJ2-7, with 10 nucleotides matching TRBD1. The CDR3 is made up of 12 amino acids. Germline CDR1 SQVTM, CDR2 ANQGSEA. V gave up 6 bases and J gave up 4 bases; unmatched junction bases: 3. CDR3 sequence: CSVGQGTYEQYF. The CDR3 nucleotides are TGCAGCGTGGGACAGGGGACTTACGAGCAGTACTTC.

This clone was found a few times. The V and J genes are TRBV2 and TRBJ1-5, with a weak D call TRBD1 (5 bases). The length of the CDR3 is 15 residues. From germline, CDR1 is SNHLY and CDR2 FYNNEI. The V gene lost 6 bases and the J gene lost 0 bases, with 12 bases spanning the gap. CDR3 sequence reads: CASRLTEDSNQPQHF. The CDR3 bases are TGTGCCAGCAGGCTGACAGAGGATAGCAATCAGCCCCAGCATTTT. The full variable domain, rest sourced from reference TRBV2 and TRBJ1-5, is EPEVTQTPSHQVTQMGQEVILRCVPISNHLYFYWYRQILGQKVEFLVSFYNNEISEKSEIFDDQFSVERPDGSNFTLKIRSTKLEDSAMYFCASRLTEDSNQPQHFGDGTRLSIL.

The V gene is TRBV18, the J gene TRBJ2-3; possible D gene TRBD2, 5 bases. CDR3 length equals 14 residues. Trimming took 3 bases from V and 0 from J, leaving 7 bases between them. Germline assignment: CDR1 KGHSH and CDR2 LQKENI. The CDR3 region is CASSPGGSTDTQYF. The CDR3 bases are TGTGCCAGCTCACCGGGCGGGAGCACAGATACGCAGTATTTT. Full variable domain (rest looked up from reference TRBV18 and TRBJ2-3): NAGVMQNPRHLVRRRGQEARLRCSPMKGHSHVYWYRQLPEEGLKFMVYLQKENIIDESGMPKERFSAEFPKEGPSILRIQQVVRGDSAAYFCASSPGGSTDTQYFGPGTRLTVL.

The rearrangement uses TRBV18 and TRBJ1-2; D perhaps matches TRBD1 (5 bases). Between the trimmed V and J ends, which lost 5 bases and 8 bases, there was a span of 21 bases. This CDR3 contains 15 residues. Germline values: CDR1 KGHSH, CDR2 LQKENI. Written as DNA, the CDR3 is TGTGCCAGCTCAAACGGCATAGGGCAGGGAGGAGGCTACACCTTC. Its protein product is CASSNGIGQGGGYTF.

The chain combines TRBV23-1 with TRBJ2-3; tentatively, D is TRBD1 or TRBD2 (6 bases each). TRBV23-1 is marked as an open reading frame, function uncertain. CDR3 length: 15 amino acids. Trimming stripped 1 base from V and 5 bases from J, with 13 bases between. CDR3 sequence: CASSQLGGLKDTQYF. The CDR3 bases are TGCGCCAGCAGTCAATTGGGGGGCTTAAAAGATACGCAGTATTTT.

The chain employs TRBV27 and TRBJ2-3; 10 bases are a match to TRBD1. The V gene's germline CDR1 is MNHEY and CDR2 SMNVEV (reference sequence). Trimming cost V 3 bases and J 3 bases; bases outside gene matches: 3. The CDR3 extends over 15 amino acids. Here the CDR3 reads CASSLKGQGTDTQYF. CDR3 sequence (DNA): TGTGCCAGCAGTTTGAAGGGACAGGGGACAGATACGCAGTATTTT.

V is TRBV6-5 and J is TRBJ2-5; 9 bases are a match to TRBD2. Germline CDR1 reads MNHEY; CDR2 reads SVGAGI. V was clipped by 0 bases and J by 1 base; unmatched bases: 3. The CDR3 is 16 amino acids. CDR3 DNA sequence: TGTGCCAGCAGTTACTCGCCGACTAGCGGCCAAGAGACCCAGTACTTC. This gives the protein CASSYSPTSGQETQYF.

The chain has TRBV27 and TRBJ2-7; TRBD2 might be the D (5 bases). From germline, CDR1 is MNHEY and CDR2 SMNVEV (reference sequence). The CDR3 contains 12 residues. The CDR3 spells CVQSSARYEQYF. In DNA, the CDR3 is TGTGTCCAGAGTAGCGCTCGCTACGAGCAGTACTTC.

The chain joins TRBV9 to TRBJ1-5; 7 nucleotides agree with TRBD1. The CDR3 has 15 residues. Trimming took 1 base from V and 1 from J; bases not matched to a gene: 2. Per the germline V gene, CDR1 is SGDLS and CDR2 is YYNGEE. CDR3 nucleotide sequence: TGTGCCAGCAGCGTAACAGGGGCCAGCAATCAGCCCCAGCATTTT. Encoded protein: CASSVTGASNQPQHF.

The J gene is TRBJ1-2, the V gene TRBV7-8; D not resolved. The germline V gene has CDR1 SGHVS and CDR2 FQNEAQ. V was cut by 2 bases and J by 8 bases, with 9 bases left in between. CDR3 size: 12 residues. Here the CDR3 DNA reads TGTGCCAGCAGCTTATCTGGGGAAGGCTACACCTTC. Protein: CASSLSGEGYTF.

This clone was counted between two and nine times. V is TRBV14 and J is TRBJ1-1, with D unresolved. Trimming removed 1 base from V and 3 bases from J, with 9 bases in between. The CDR3 runs to 14 residues. The germline gives CDR1 SGHDN, CDR2 FVKESK. The CDR3: CASSQVWGYTEAFF. As DNA, the CDR3 is TGTGCCAGCAGCCAAGTCTGGGGTTACACTGAAGCTTTCTTT. Full variable domain (outside the CDR3, taken from reference TRBV14 and TRBJ1-1): EAGVTQFPSHSVIEKGQTVTLRCDPISGHDNLYWYRRVMGKEIKFLLHFVKESKQDESGMPNNRFLAERTGGTYSTLKVQPAELEDSGVYFCASSQVWGYTEAFFGQGTRLTVV.

The chain carries TRBV4-2 and TRBJ2-7; TRBD1 matches 8 bases. This CDR3 spans 15 amino acids. V was clipped by 3 bases and J by 0 bases; unmatched bases: 4. Germline assignment: CDR1 LGHNA and CDR2 YNFKEQ. For the CDR3, the DNA is TGTGCCAGCAGCCACACGGGACAGGTCTCCTACGAGCAGTACTTC. Its translation: CASSHTGQVSYEQYF.

V and J are TRBV10-2 and TRBJ1-1, with D possibly being TRBD1 (6 bases). CDR3 length: 14 residues. The germline V and J ends were trimmed by 6 bases and 1 base, with 12 bases remaining between them. Germline CDR1 WSHSY, CDR2 SAAADI. The CDR3 loop is CASRVGGQNTEAFF. The CDR3 DNA reads as TGCGCCAGCAGGGTCGGGGGGCAGAACACTGAAGCTTTCTTT.

V usage is TRBV10-1 and J usage is TRBJ1-1; D remains unclear. Germline loops: CDR1 WNHNN, CDR2 SYGVQD (reference sequence). CDR3 length: 16 amino acids. V shed 2 bases and J shed 1 base, with 14 bases lying between them. DNA for the CDR3: TGCGCCAGCAGTGAGGAGGATTGGGCAGAGAACACTGAAGCTTTCTTT. Translating gives CASSEEDWAENTEAFF.

The rearrangement joins TRBV5-4 to TRBJ2-7, with 9 bases that match TRBD1. This CDR3 has 14 residues. Germline CDR1 and CDR2: SGHNT and YYREEE (reference sequence). V lost 4 bases to trimming and J lost 8 bases; unmatched junction nucleotides: 10. The CDR3 sequence: CASSDRQGGGKQYF. CDR3 DNA sequence: TGTGCCAGCAGCGACCGACAGGGGGGAGGCAAGCAGTACTTC. The whole variable domain, remainder taken from reference TRBV5-4 and TRBJ2-7, is ETGVTQSPTHLIKTRGQQVTLRCSSQSGHNTVSWYQQALGQGPQFIFQYYREEENGRGNFPPRFSGLQFPNYSSELNVNALELDDSALYLCASSDRQGGGKQYFGPGTRLTVT.

J is TRBJ2-1 and V is TRBV6-6; the D call may be TRBD1 or TRBD2 (5 bases each). The CDR3 has 14 amino acids. Germline CDR1 is MNHNY and CDR2 is SVGAGI (reference sequence). Deletions cut 6 bases from V and 6 bases from J, with 15 bases between. DNA of the CDR3: TGTGCCAGCAGAGCCGGGACCCTCTCCAATGAGCAGTTCTTC. Residues: CASRAGTLSNEQFF.

V and J are TRBV18 and TRBJ1-5; D might be TRBD1 (5 bases). The CDR3 spans 15 residues. Germline loops: CDR1 KGHSH, CDR2 LQKENI. The ends were cut back, 3 bases at V and 4 bases at J, with 13 bases in the middle. The CDR3 protein is CASSPSGGGNQPQHF. The CDR3 coding sequence is TGTGCCAGCTCACCCTCGGGGGGGGGTAATCAGCCCCAGCATTTT.

The genes are TRBV18 and TRBJ2-5, with D hard to call. Germline-derived CDR1 and CDR2 are KGHSH and LQKENI. CDR3 length: 14 residues. The V end was cut by 3 bases, the J end by 1 base, with 9 bases between. CDR3 sequence: CASSPPWAQETQYF. DNA of the CDR3: TGTGCCAGCTCACCCCCCTGGGCCCAAGAGACCCAGTACTTC.

This rearrangement joins TRBV4-1 to TRBJ1-5; no clear D gene. V was clipped by 0 bases and J by 3 bases, with 12 bases between them. The length of the CDR3 is 16 residues. The germline gives CDR1 MGHRA, CDR2 YSYEKL. For the CDR3, the DNA is TGCGCCAGCAGCCAAGAAGGCAGGCCGTACAATCAGCCCCAGCATTTT. Its translation is CASSQEGRPYNQPQHF.

V usage is TRBV7-6 and J usage is TRBJ2-7, with D possibly TRBD2 on 5 matching bases. Per germline, CDR1 SGHVS and CDR2 FNYEAQ. Trimming pared 1 base from V and 6 bases from J, leaving 19 bases between. This CDR3 spans 16 amino acids. In DNA form, the CDR3 reads TGTGCCAGCAGCTTAGAGGCCTCGGACCCAGAGGGCGAGCAGTACTTC. Its protein product is CASSLEASDPEGEQYF.

V is TRBV30 and J is TRBJ2-7; the D is unclear. Germline CDR1 GTSNPN, CDR2 SVGIG (reference sequence). Deletions cut 4 bases from V and 0 bases from J, with 10 bases between. The CDR3 is 13 amino acids. The CDR3 nucleotides read TGTGCCTGGAATGGTGGCAGCTCCTACGAGCAGTACTTC. It encodes CAWNGGSSYEQYF.

The J gene is TRBJ2-2, the V gene TRBV11-2, with D unclear. In germline, CDR1 is SGHAT, CDR2 FQNNGV. This CDR3 region has 15 residues. The germline V and J ends were trimmed by 2 bases and 1 base, with 8 bases remaining between them. The CDR3 spells CASSLPGRNTGELFF. DNA of the CDR3: TGTGCCAGCAGCTTACCTGGCAGGAACACCGGGGAGCTGTTTTTT.

This clone was observed a few times. The chain employs TRBV5-1 and TRBJ1-6, with TRBD1 identical over 8 bases. Germline CDR1 is SGHRS and CDR2 is YFSETQ. This CDR3 is 16 amino acids long. V trimming: 0 bases; J trimming: 7 bases; junction bases outside the gene matches: 6. The CDR3 reads CASSLGPGQANSPLHF. CDR3 nucleotide sequence: TGCGCCAGCAGCTTGGGACCGGGACAGGCCAATTCACCCCTCCACTTT.

This chain joins TRBV7-9 and TRBJ2-1, with D possibly being TRBD1 (5 bases). The V gene's germline CDR1 is SEHNR and CDR2 FQNEAQ (reference sequence). This CDR3 spans 17 amino acids. V shed 5 bases and J shed 5 bases, with 22 bases lying between them. Here the CDR3 DNA reads TGTGCCAGCAGCGGAGACCAGGGCCGTAGCCAAAACAATGAGCAGTTCTTC. Its translation: CASSGDQGRSQNNEQFF.

J is TRBJ2-3 and V is TRBV25-1; TRBD1 matches at 9 bases. The CDR3 extends over 16 amino acids. Germline V gene lookup returns CDR1 MGHDK and CDR2 SYGVNS. V lost 3 bases and J lost 4; bases outside the gene matches: 8. DNA of the CDR3: TGTGCCAGCAGTGATCCGACAGGGGGAAAGGCAGATACGCAGTATTTT. The encoded protein is CASSDPTGGKADTQYF. Filled out from reference TRBV25-1 and TRBJ2-3, the complete variable domain reads EADIYQTPRYLVIGTGKKITLECSQTMGHDKMYWYQQDPGMELHLIHYSYGVNSTEKGDLSSESTVSRIRTEHFPLTLESARPSHTSQYLCASSDPTGGKADTQYFGPGTRLTVL.